The next 24 T cell receptor beta chains were all read from a single sample in a study of shared clonotypes between healthy human individuals. TCRdb keeps only in-frame clones here, not all; method: immunoSEQ multiplex PCR. The sample contains about 2.1 million clones, roughly 91% of which appear only once. Naive CD8 cells comprised CD45RO-negative, CCR7-positively selected cells, excluding terminally differentiated effector memory CD45RA+ cells. The specimen sequenced was naive CD8+ T cells from PBMCs. The source is a man younger than 35 in good health. Some clones in this sample may be carry-over from other donors' samples.

The chain recombines TRBV4-2 with TRBJ1-2; D may be TRBD1 (5 bases). The CDR3 covers 14 residues. Germline loops: CDR1 LGHNA, CDR2 YNFKEQ. The V gene lost 3 bases and the J gene lost 3 bases, with 11 bases spanning the gap. The CDR3 loop reads CASSQGGEDYGYTF. CDR3 coding DNA: TGTGCCAGCAGCCAGGGAGGGGAGGACTATGGCTACACCTTC.

The V call is TRBV27, the J call TRBJ2-7; possible D gene TRBD2, 6 bases. Between the trimmed V and J ends, which lost 7 bases and 3 bases, there was a span of 13 bases. This CDR3 is 13 amino acids long. Germline V gene sequence: CDR1 MNHEY, CDR2 SMNVEV (reference sequence). CDR3 loop: CASTGAGVYEQYF. The DNA for the CDR3 is TGTGCCAGCACGGGAGCCGGGGTCTACGAGCAGTACTTC.

This chain connects TRBV28 to TRBJ2-2, with 9 nucleotides matching TRBD2. This CDR3 spans 17 amino acids. The ends lost 5 bases at V and 3 bases at J; junction bases unmatched: 10. In germline, CDR1 is MDHEN, CDR2 SYDVKM. CDR3 loop: CASSPLREGPYTGELFF. For the CDR3, the DNA is TGTGCCAGCAGTCCTCTGCGGGAGGGGCCTTACACCGGGGAGCTGTTTTTT.

This rearrangement joins TRBV6-4 to TRBJ2-1; unclear D gene. This CDR3 has 14 residues. Trimming removed 4 bases at V and 3 bases at J, with 10 bases between. In germline, CDR1 is MRHNA, CDR2 SNTAGT. CDR3 DNA: TGTGCCAGCAGTGTCAGTCAAGGCTACAATGAGCAGTTCTTC. Amino acids: CASSVSQGYNEQFF.

This chain connects TRBV6-5 to TRBJ2-3, with D tentatively TRBD2 (6 bases). CDR3 size: 14 residues. Germline assignment: CDR1 MNHEY and CDR2 SVGAGI. The V end was cut by 5 bases, the J end by 2 bases, with 11 bases between. This chain's CDR3 is CASSTRGTTDTQYF. The CDR3, as DNA: TGTGCCAGCAGTACTCGGGGGACCACAGATACGCAGTATTTT.

The rearrangement joins TRBV10-3 to TRBJ2-5; possible D gene TRBD1, 5 bases. CDR3 length: 14 amino acids. Germline lookup yields CDR1 ENHRY and CDR2 SYGVKD. V lost 2 bases, J lost 2 bases, and 9 bases lay in between. CDR3 sequence reads: CAISEPTEQETQYF. CDR3 in DNA: TGTGCCATCAGTGAGCCGACAGAACAAGAGACCCAGTACTTC.

The rearrangement uses TRBV12-5 and TRBJ2-5, with 13 bases fitting TRBD2. Germline V lookup: CDR1 LGHNT, CDR2 FRNRAP. J lost 2 bases, V lost 5 bases, and 8 bases had no gene match. CDR3 length: 17 amino acids. In DNA, the CDR3 is TGTGCTAGTGGTAAGGTGGGGACTAGCGGGGTTCAAGAGACCCAGTACTTC. Amino acids: CASGKVGTSGVQETQYF.

The chain couples TRBV5-1 to TRBJ1-2; perhaps TRBD1 as D (5 bases). The germline CDR1 and CDR2 sequences are SGHRS and YFSETQ. Trimming stripped 5 bases from V and 8 bases from J, with 10 bases between. The length of the CDR3 is 11 residues. The CDR3 DNA sequence: TGCGCCAGCAGAGCAGGGAGCGGCTACACCTTC. Translating it yields CASRAGSGYTF.

As concerns this clone: The sample holds other DNA sequences that translate to the same CDR3. The chain has TRBV7-9 and TRBJ2-7; TRBD2 is a possible D gene (6 bases). The V and J ends lost 1 base and 0 bases respectively, with 7 bases between them. This CDR3 spans 14 amino acids. Germline CDR1 reads SEHNR; CDR2 reads FQNEAQ (reference sequence). The CDR3 DNA sequence: TGTGCCAGCAGCTTAGGCGGGATCTCCTACGAGCAGTACTTC. Translating it yields CASSLGGISYEQYF.

V gene TRBV27 combines with J gene TRBJ1-2; maybe TRBD1 (5 bases). This CDR3 comprises 14 residues. Germline values: CDR1 MNHEY, CDR2 SMNVEV (reference sequence). The V and J ends lost 6 bases and 1 base respectively, with 12 bases between them. The CDR3 DNA sequence: TGTGCCAGCAGGCCCGGGACCCTTAACTATGGCTACACCTTC. Encoded protein: CASRPGTLNYGYTF.

The chain links TRBV11-3 to TRBJ2-1; 7 positions match TRBD2. V dropped 5 bases and J dropped 8; count of bases not matched to a gene: 12. Germline V CDR1 and CDR2: SGHNT, YENEEA. The CDR3 length is 15 residues. CDR3 bases: TGTGCCAGCAGCCCACGACTAGCCCCTGGGGATGAGCAGTTCTTC. Translated: CASSPRLAPGDEQFF.

This clone has just one count. The chain joins TRBV28 to TRBJ2-7; 9 nucleotides agree with TRBD1. With 4 bases clipped from V and 1 base from J, the junction kept 11 bases outside the gene matches. CDR1 MDHEN and CDR2 SYDVKM come from the germline V gene. This CDR3 comprises 17 residues. The CDR3 sequence: CASSSMAGTGRSYEQYF. Here the CDR3 DNA reads TGTGCCAGCAGTTCAATGGCGGGGACAGGGCGATCCTACGAGCAGTACTTC.

This chain connects TRBV15 to TRBJ2-1, with 14 positions matching TRBD2. The V segment lost 1 base and the J segment 1 base; nucleotides outside the gene matches: 3. Germline lookup yields CDR1 LNHNV and CDR2 YYDKDF (reference sequence). The CDR3 consists of 18 residues. CDR3 protein: CATSRGGTSGSSYNEQFF. CDR3 nucleotide sequence: TGTGCCACCAGCAGAGGTGGGACTAGCGGGAGTTCCTACAATGAGCAGTTCTTC.

The chain is built from TRBV30 and TRBJ2-7; possible D gene TRBD2, 5 bases. Trimming shortened V by 3 bases and J by 2 bases, and 11 bases separated the two germline ends. The CDR3 contains 13 residues. Per the germline V gene, CDR1 is GTSNPN and CDR2 is SVGIG (reference sequence). The chain's CDR3 is CAWSFGNTYEQYF. The CDR3 DNA follows: TGTGCCTGGAGCTTCGGGAACACCTACGAGCAGTACTTC.

This clone showed up just once. The rearrangement links TRBV7-2 to TRBJ1-2, with D hard to call. Between the trimmed V and J ends, which lost 1 base and 0 bases, there was a span of 3 bases. The CDR3 has 13 amino acids. Germline assignment: CDR1 SGHTA and CDR2 FQGNSA. The CDR3, as DNA: TGTGCCAGCAGCTTAGTACCTAACTATGGCTACACCTTC. It is translated as CASSLVPNYGYTF.

V usage is TRBV28 and J usage is TRBJ2-3; D is possibly TRBD2 (6 bases). V was trimmed by 3 bases and J by 6 bases, leaving 16 bases between them. This CDR3 comprises 15 residues. The germline V gene encodes CDR1 MDHEN and CDR2 SYDVKM. DNA for the CDR3: TGTGCCAGCAGTTTGGTAGGTAGCGGAGAGGATACGCAGTATTTT. It specifies CASSLVGSGEDTQYF.

This chain uses TRBV5-8 with TRBJ1-5; possible D gene TRBD1, 5 bases. With 4 bases removed from V and 7 bases from J, the gap between germline ends came to 18 bases. Germline lookup yields CDR1 SGHTS and CDR2 YDEGEE. The CDR3 covers 15 residues. CDR3 region: CASSPGTPGDQPQHF. CDR3 sequence (DNA): TGTGCCAGCAGCCCTGGGACCCCCGGAGACCAGCCCCAGCATTTT.

About this clone: Different DNA sequences within this sample yield the same CDR3. The chain carries TRBV4-3 and TRBJ1-5; no clear D gene. The CDR3 runs 13 residues. The V end lost 0 bases, the J end lost 4 bases, and 4 bases lay between the germline ends. In germline, CDR1 is LGHNA, CDR2 YSLEER. In DNA, the CDR3 is TGCGCCAGCAGCCAAGAGAGGAATCAGCCCCAGCATTTT. This codes for CASSQERNQPQHF.

V is TRBV7-9 and J is TRBJ2-3, with D unclear. In germline, CDR1 is SEHNR, CDR2 FQNEAQ (reference sequence). The CDR3 has 13 residues. As DNA, the CDR3 is TGTGCGAGTTGGGTCAGAATCACAGATACGCAGTATTTT. This encodes CASWVRITDTQYF. The entire variable domain, with the rest obtained from reference TRBV7-9 and TRBJ2-3, is as follows: DTGVSQNPRHKITKRGQNVTFRCDPISEHNRLYWYRQTLGQGPEFLTYFQNEAQLEKSRLLSDRFSAERPKGSFSTLEIQRTEQGDSAMYLCASWVRITDTQYFGPGTRLTVL.

This chain connects TRBV2 to TRBJ2-3; no reliable D call. The germline V gene encodes CDR1 SNHLY and CDR2 FYNNEI. CDR3 size: 16 residues. V gave up 2 bases and J gave up 2 bases, with 14 bases separating them. For the CDR3, the DNA is TGTGCCAGCAGTGAAAATCTTGACCCCCCCACAGATACGCAGTATTTT. Protein product: CASSENLDPPTDTQYF.

A remark on this clone: Other DNA variants within this sample encode the same CDR3. V usage is TRBV7-6 and J usage is TRBJ2-5, with D possibly being TRBD2 (6 bases). Germline loops: CDR1 SGHVS, CDR2 FNYEAQ. This CDR3 spans 14 amino acids. V was shortened by 5 bases and J by 0 bases, with 10 bases between the two germline ends. CDR3 protein: CASSLSGYQETQYF. Here the CDR3 DNA reads TGTGCCAGCAGCCTTAGCGGCTACCAAGAGACCCAGTACTTC.

The chain couples TRBV9 to TRBJ2-1; D tentatively reads TRBD1 or TRBD2 (5 bases each). Looked up from germline, CDR1 is SGDLS and CDR2 is YYNGEE. V was pared by 0 bases and J by 7 bases, with 14 bases between. This CDR3 contains 15 residues. The CDR3 DNA reads TGTGCCAGCAGCGTAGCCCCAGGGCCGGGAAATGAGCAGTTCTTC. Translating it yields CASSVAPGPGNEQFF.

V is TRBV27 and J is TRBJ1-2; D call uncertain. V was clipped by 6 bases and J by 8 bases, with 16 bases between them. Germline V CDR1 and CDR2: MNHEY, SMNVEV (reference sequence). The CDR3 is 13 residues long. The CDR3: CASSLSPGQGYTF. CDR3 nucleotide sequence: TGTGCCAGCAGCCTAAGCCCAGGTCAGGGCTACACCTTC.

Points on this clone: Other DNA variants within this sample encode the same CDR3. The chain carries TRBV27 and TRBJ2-7; maybe TRBD2 (5 bases). CDR1 and CDR2 (germline): MNHEY, SMNVEV (reference sequence). The V gene lost 3 bases and the J gene lost 7 bases, with 10 bases spanning the gap. CDR3 size: 12 residues. The CDR3 bases are TGTGCCAGCAGTTTTATTCGAGGGGAGCAGTACTTC. Translation gives CASSFIRGEQYF.